A selection of T cell receptor beta chains follows, all from one sample in a study of cytomegalovirus exposure and HLA in healthy donors. Sequenced by immunoSEQ multiplex PCR; TCRdb stores in-frame clones only, minus some. The data show fewer than 150,000 clones, with 75% seen just once and roughly 3.1% held by the top ten. The sequenced sample consisted of PBMCs. The receptors were sampled from a young man in good health and CMV-seronegative. CDR3s include the opening cysteine and the closing phenylalanine or tryptophan. A D gene is named only where the DNA matches it firmly. Expanded clones are given a class, and other clones once, few, many or no size at all.

V: TRBV28; J: TRBJ2-7; size: few; D: .; DNA: TGTGCCAGCAATGAACAGGGGGGGTTTAACGAGCAGTACTTC; CDR3: CASNEQGGFNEQYF
V: TRBV15; J: TRBJ2-3; size: .; D: TRBD2; DNA: TGTGCCACCGTACTAGCGGGCACAGATACGCAGTATTTT; CDR3: CATVLAGTDTQYF
V: TRBV19; J: TRBJ2-1; size: few; D: TRBD2; DNA: TGTGCCAGTAGTATAACGCCTAGCGGGAATTCGGAGCAGTTCTTC; CDR3: CASSITPSGNSEQFF
V: TRBV5-1; J: TRBJ2-1; size: few; D: TRBD2; DNA: TGCGCCAGCAGCTTGGGTTCGGGACTAGGCAATGAGCAGTTCTTC; CDR3: CASSLGSGLGNEQFF
V: TRBV5-3; J: TRBJ2-1; size: .; D: .; DNA: TGTGCCAGAAGCTTACGGGTGCCGGGAGTAGGCAATGAGCAGTTCTTC; CDR3: CARSLRVPGVGNEQFF
V: TRBV4-2; J: TRBJ2-7; size: .; D: TRBD2; DNA: TGTGCCAGCAGCCAAGATCTACTAGCGGGGTCATACGAGCAGTACTTC; CDR3: CASSQDLLAGSYEQYF
V: TRBV27; J: TRBJ1-1; size: .; D: .; DNA: TGTGCCAGCAGTTTATCCGCGATGCTGGCTGAAGCTTTCTTT; CDR3: CASSLSAMLAEAFF
V: TRBV4-2; J: TRBJ2-4; size: .; D: TRBD2; DNA: TGTGCCAGCAGCCAAGAGACTAGCGGGGACTTACTAGCCAAAAACATTCAGTACTTC; CDR3: CASSQETSGDLLAKNIQYF
V: TRBV29-1; J: TRBJ1-1; size: .; D: TRBD1; DNA: TGCAGCGTTGTAGGACAGGGTGTCACTGAAGCTTTCTTT; CDR3: CSVVGQGVTEAFF
V: TRBV7-9; J: TRBJ2-7; size: .; D: TRBD2; DNA: TGTGCCAGCAGCCCAGCGGGAGTCTACGAGCAGTACTTC; CDR3: CASSPAGVYEQYF
V: TRBV5-6; J: TRBJ2-7; size: .; D: TRBD1; DNA: TGTGCCAGCAGCTTTCCGGGACAGGGACCTGGGCAGTACTTC; CDR3: CASSFPGQGPGQYF
V: TRBV28; J: TRBJ1-2; size: .; D: .; DNA: TGTGCCAGCAGATATTTCTATGGCTACACCTTC; CDR3: CASRYFYGYTF
V: TRBV4-3; J: TRBJ2-3; size: .; D: TRBD2; DNA: TGCGCCAGCAGCCAAGGGGGTGGAGGCAGGGGCTTAGCGGGAGCTCGTGATACGCAGTATTTT; CDR3: CASSQGGGGRGLAGARDTQYF
V: TRBV28; J: TRBJ1-4; size: .; D: TRBD1; DNA: TGTGCCAGCAGTTTAGAGGACAGGGGGCGCGGGAATGAAAAACTGTTTTTT; CDR3: CASSLEDRGRGNEKLFF
V: TRBV15; J: TRBJ2-1; size: few; D: TRBD2; DNA: TGTGCCACCAGCAGGCCGAGACTAGCAGGCAATGAGCAGTTCTTC; CDR3: CATSRPRLAGNEQFF
V: TRBV15; J: TRBJ2-1; size: .; D: TRBD2; DNA: TGTGCCACCAGCATGGCGGGAGGGCCGAATGAGCAGTTCTTC; CDR3: CATSMAGGPNEQFF
V: TRBV6-6; J: TRBJ1-1; size: .; D: .; DNA: TGTGCCAGCAGTTACTGGCCCACTGAAGCTTTCTTT; CDR3: CASSYWPTEAFF
V: TRBV15; J: TRBJ2-5; size: few; D: .; DNA: TGTGCCACCAGCAGAGAACGGGTCCAAGAGACCCAGTACTTC; CDR3: CATSRERVQETQYF
V: TRBV5-8; J: TRBJ2-5; size: .; D: .; DNA: TGTGCCAGCAGCGGCGGGACTCAAGAGACCCAGTACTTC; CDR3: CASSGGTQETQYF
V: TRBV28; J: TRBJ1-1; size: .; D: .; DNA: TGTGCCAGCAGTTTAACAGGAGAGAACACTGAAGCTTTCTTT; CDR3: CASSLTGENTEAFF
V: TRBV11-2; J: TRBJ2-6; size: .; D: .; DNA: TGTGCCAGCAGCCGAGGGTCTGGGGCCAACGTCCTGACTTTC; CDR3: CASSRGSGANVLTF
V: TRBV6-5; J: TRBJ1-5; size: few; D: TRBD1; DNA: TGTGCCAGCAGTCGCAGGGGGCCGGATCAGCCCCAGCATTTT; CDR3: CASSRRGPDQPQHF
V: TRBV4-1; J: TRBJ2-5; size: few; D: .; DNA: TGCGCCAGCAGCCAAGATCTCCCGGAAGAGACCCAGTACTTC; CDR3: CASSQDLPEETQYF
V: TRBV30; J: TRBJ1-1; size: .; D: .; DNA: TGTGCCTGGAGGGCAAAGGGGGAAGGGACCACTGAAGCTTTCTTT; CDR3: CAWRAKGEGTTEAFF
V: TRBV9; J: TRBJ2-3; size: .; D: TRBD2; DNA: TGTGCCAGCAGCCTGGGGGGGGCGGGAGGTGATACGCAGTATTTT; CDR3: CASSLGGAGGDTQYF
V: TRBV7-2; J: TRBJ2-2; size: once; D: .; DNA: TGTGCCAGCAGCTTAGTTTGGGGGCCCGGGGAGCTGTTTTTT; CDR3: CASSLVWGPGELFF
V: TRBV30; J: TRBJ1-1; size: .; D: .; DNA: TGTGCCTGGAGCGGGTTGAGTAACACTGAAGCTTTCTTT; CDR3: CAWSGLSNTEAFF
V: TRBV6-5; J: TRBJ2-2; size: .; D: TRBD2; DNA: TGTGCCAGCAGTCAGACTAGCGGGAAGGTCGGGGAGCTGTTTTTT; CDR3: CASSQTSGKVGELFF
V: TRBV7-7; J: TRBJ2-7; size: .; D: TRBD2; DNA: TGTGCTAGCAGCTTATTGGGAGGGTCCGAGCAGTACTTC; CDR3: CASSLLGGSEQYF
V: TRBV6-7; J: TRBJ1-4; size: .; D: TRBD1; DNA: TGTGCCAGCAGGGGGGACAGGGGGAATACTAATGAAAAACTGTTTTTT; CDR3: CASRGDRGNTNEKLFF
V: TRBV7-7; J: TRBJ2-5; size: .; D: .; DNA: TGTGCTAGCAGCTTAGACGGGCAAGAGACCCAGTACTTC; CDR3: CASSLDGQETQYF
V: TRBV27; J: TRBJ1-1; size: .; D: TRBD1; DNA: TGTGCCAGCAGTCCCCTGGACAGGGTCAAAAGCACTGAAGCTTTCTTT; CDR3: CASSPLDRVKSTEAFF
V: TRBV7-2; J: TRBJ2-5; size: .; D: .; DNA: TGTGCCAGCAGCCCCCAGACAGGAGTGGGGGAGACCCAGTACTTC; CDR3: CASSPQTGVGETQYF
V: TRBV6-1; J: TRBJ2-7; size: few; D: .; DNA: TGTGCCTCTGGGCGGGGTACCTCCTACGAGCAGTACTTC; CDR3: CASGRGTSYEQYF
V: TRBV28; J: TRBJ2-7; size: .; D: TRBD2; DNA: TGTGCCAGCAGTCCCGGACTAGCGCGTACCTACGAGCAGTACTTC; CDR3: CASSPGLARTYEQYF
V: TRBV7-9; J: TRBJ1-2; size: once; D: .; DNA: TGTGCCAGCACCCGTCCAGAGGGGGGGAACTATGGCTACACCTTC; CDR3: CASTRPEGGNYGYTF
V: TRBV13; J: TRBJ2-5; size: .; D: TRBD2; DNA: TGTGCCAGCAGCATGGGACTAGCGGGAGGAGAGACCCAGTACTTC; CDR3: CASSMGLAGGETQYF
V: TRBV10-3; J: TRBJ1-2; size: few; D: TRBD1; DNA: TGTGCCATCAGTGAGCCGACCTTGGAGGGGACAGATAATGGCTACACCTTC; CDR3: CAISEPTLEGTDNGYTF
V: TRBV2; J: TRBJ2-3; size: .; D: TRBD1; DNA: TGTGCCAGCAGTAGAAGGACAGGAACAGATACGCAGTATTTT; CDR3: CASSRRTGTDTQYF
V: TRBV27; J: TRBJ2-3; size: .; D: .; DNA: TGTGCCAGCAGTTTATTCAGCGGCACAGATACGCAGTATTTT; CDR3: CASSLFSGTDTQYF
V: TRBV11-2; J: TRBJ2-1; size: .; D: TRBD1; DNA: TGTGCCAGCAGCCTAGGACAGGGCGGTTTCAATGAGCAGTTCTTC; CDR3: CASSLGQGGFNEQFF
V: TRBV5-6; J: TRBJ1-1; size: many; D: .; DNA: TGTGCCAGCAGCCAGTGGACAGAAAGTGAAGCTTTCTTT; CDR3: CASSQWTESEAFF
V: TRBV28; J: TRBJ1-5; size: few; D: .; DNA: TGTGCCAGCAGTGTGGGGGGGTCGGCCAATCAGCCCCAGCATTTT; CDR3: CASSVGGSANQPQHF
V: TRBV7-9; J: TRBJ2-7; size: few; D: TRBD2; DNA: TGTGCCAGCAGCTTAGTGAGGACTAGCGTACACGAGCAGTACTTC; CDR3: CASSLVRTSVHEQYF
V: TRBV30; J: TRBJ2-7; size: .; D: TRBD1; DNA: TGTGCCTGGGTAGAAGGGGGCAAAAGGATATTGAAACACTACGAGCAGTACTTC; CDR3: CAWVEGGKRILKHYEQYF
V: TRBV11-2; J: TRBJ2-1; size: .; D: .; DNA: TGTGCCAGCAGCTTAGATCCACGGCAGGGGCAGTTCTTC; CDR3: CASSLDPRQGQFF
V: TRBV6-5; J: TRBJ2-7; size: many; D: TRBD1; DNA: TGTGCCAGCAGATACACCCGGGACAGGGCGAGCGAGCAGTACTTC; CDR3: CASRYTRDRASEQYF
V: TRBV6-1; J: TRBJ2-3; size: .; D: TRBD1; DNA: TGTGCCAGCACCACCGACAGGGGGAACACAGATACGCAGTATTTT; CDR3: CASTTDRGNTDTQYF
V: TRBV30; J: TRBJ2-1; size: .; D: .; DNA: TGTGCCTGGAGTGGGACTACTGAGCAGTTCTTC; CDR3: CAWSGTTEQFF
V: TRBV5-1; J: TRBJ2-1; size: .; D: TRBD2; DNA: TGCGCCAGCAGCTTGGTGGTGGGGGGGAACAATGAGCAGTTCTTC; CDR3: CASSLVVGGNNEQFF
V: TRBV30; J: TRBJ2-5; size: .; D: .; DNA: TGTGCCTGGAGTGAAGCGAGACTCCAAGAGACCCAGTACTTC; CDR3: CAWSEARLQETQYF
V: TRBV28; J: TRBJ2-3; size: .; D: .; DNA: TGTGCCAGCAGTCTACATACAGGGAGTCAGGTAGATACGCAGTATTTT; CDR3: CASSLHTGSQVDTQYF
V: TRBV4-2; J: TRBJ2-1; size: once; D: .; DNA: TGTGCCAGCAGCCAAGAACCGGGACACCAGTTCTTC; CDR3: CASSQEPGHQFF
V: TRBV28; J: TRBJ1-1; size: few; D: .; DNA: TGTGCCAGCAGTTTACCAGTGAACACTGAAGCTTTCTTT; CDR3: CASSLPVNTEAFF
V: TRBV2; J: TRBJ2-7; size: .; D: .; DNA: TGTGCCAGCCGGACAGACTACGAGCAGTACTTC; CDR3: CASRTDYEQYF
V: TRBV7-2; J: TRBJ2-5; size: few; D: TRBD2; DNA: TGTGCCAGCAGCTCCGTCGTAGCGGGGGTACAAGAGACCCAGTACTTC; CDR3: CASSSVVAGVQETQYF
V: TRBV18; J: TRBJ2-3; size: .; D: TRBD1; DNA: TGTGCCAGCTCACCAAGGACAGGGGGCTCGGGCACAGATACGCAGTATTTT; CDR3: CASSPRTGGSGTDTQYF
V: TRBV5-6; J: TRBJ2-7; size: .; D: TRBD1; DNA: TGTGCCAGCAGCTTGGGGACAGGGCTGATCGAGCAGTACTTC; CDR3: CASSLGTGLIEQYF